This T cell receptor (beta chain) was captured by sequencing in a study of T cells in localized non-small cell lung cancer. Findings and caveats of the study: Paired adjacent lung recovered a median around 60 of the top 100 tumor clones. Heterogeneity cannot be ruled out, as sequencing used one tumor region only. Maximal T cell clonality occurred in uninvolved adjacent lung, with tumor ranking below it.

Assay: immunoSEQ multiplex PCR; the TCRdb copy retains only in-frame clones and omits some. The profile shows about 1,300 clones, roughly 23% of them singletons. The sampled adjacent lung lay at least 2 cm from the tumor margin and showed no atypia. Trimming cost V 2 bases and J 1 base; bases outside gene matches: 17. CDR1 and CDR2 (germline): KGHSH, LQKENI. The CDR3 has 20 residues. The table lists this clone with a count of one. Its cognate antigen is unknown. The receptor was derived from an older male donor with stage III squamous cell lung carcinoma. This specimen consisted of normal lung tissue next to the tumor, obtained before any cancer treatment. V gene TRBV18 combines with J gene TRBJ2-3; 8 bases fit TRBD2. In DNA, the CDR3 is TGTGCCAGCTCACCATCTGGTAGCGGGGAGGCAGGAGGAGGCACAGATACGCAGTATTTT. Its translation is CASSPSGSGEAGGGTDTQYF. Full variable domain (outside the CDR3, taken from reference TRBV18 and TRBJ2-3): NAGVMQNPRHLVRRRGQEARLRCSPMKGHSHVYWYRQLPEEGLKFMVYLQKENIIDESGMPKERFSAEFPKEGPSILRIQQVVRGDSAAYFCASSPSGSGEAGGGTDTQYFGPGTRLTVL.